This T cell receptor beta chain was sequenced during a study of shared clonotypes between healthy human individuals. Study summary: Serving as donors were two women and three men, whose ages spanned 18 to 49.

The CDR3 length is 13 residues. The V gene's germline CDR1 is SGHNT and CDR2 YYREEE (reference sequence). V was pared by 4 bases and J by 7 bases, with 5 bases of the junction left unmatched. As concerns this clone: Its antigen is as yet unknown.

Genomic DNA per cell subset filled all wells of several immunoSEQ plates. The authors sequenced unsorted PBMC DNA on ten immunoSEQ deep assay plates. Generated by immunoSEQ multiplex PCR, the TCRdb table keeps only in-frame clones and is missing some. Of approximately 500,000 clones listed, 81% are singletons. General study results and limits: What limited the represented genetic and exposure-history diversity was the small number of donors.

This clonotype originated in a woman between 40 and 55 years old in good health. Some clones in this sample may be carry-over from other donors' samples. The material sequenced was PBMCs. The chain has TRBV5-4 and TRBJ1-5, with 7 positions matching TRBD1. CDR3 amino acids: CASSRGQDQPQHF. Here the CDR3 DNA reads TGTGCCAGCAGCAGAGGACAGGACCAGCCCCAGCATTTT.